Following are 8 T cell receptor beta chains from one sample sequenced in a study of CD8 T cells in ankylosing spondylitis (dated by TCRdb to about 2017). Library creation used 5' RACE. The instrument given in TCRdb is Illumina HiSeq 2500. TCRdb applied fastp at Q25 and MiXCR to the public reads, then kept only in-frame beta chains. When rows share a CDR3 protein, they turn into one entry using the most common DNA and genes. In all, the sample holds nearly 350,000 distinct CDR3 sequences, and approximately 14% of those were seen once. Of the sample, 0.95% to 1.4% is held by the ten largest clones. The specimen sequenced was blood, either unsorted or a sorted T cell fraction (not recorded which). These receptors came from a male donor with ankylosing spondylitis or in good health (not recorded which).

This clonotype was seen a few times. The genes are TRBV9 and TRBJ2-5; no definite D call. Trimming shortened V by 0 bases and J by 3 bases, and 6 bases separated the two germline ends. CDR1 SGDLS and CDR2 YYNGEE come from the germline V gene. The CDR3 has 13 residues. Here the CDR3 reads CASSVGSKETQYF. For the CDR3, the DNA is TGTGCCAGCAGCGTAGGGTCCAAAGAGACCCAGTACTTC.

The V call is TRBV12-5, the J call TRBJ2-2, with D uncertain. The CDR3 sequence is 15 residues long. V lost 1 base and J 1 base, leaving 7 bases between the germline ends. Germline V gives CDR1 LGHNT, CDR2 FRNRAP. DNA of the CDR3: TGTGCTAGTGGTTTGGATCGGCGGAACACCGGGGAGCTGTTTTTT. This translates into CASGLDRRNTGELFF. Based on the CDR3 plus reference TRBV12-5 and TRBJ2-2, the full variable domain is DARVTQTPRHKVTEMGQEVTMRCQPILGHNTVFWYRQTMMQGLELLAYFRNRAPLDDSGMPKDRFSAEMPDATLATLKIQPSEPRDSAVYFCASGLDRRNTGELFFGEGSRLTVL.

V and J are TRBV20-1 and TRBJ2-1, with 7 bases fitting TRBD2. The CDR3 sequence is 15 residues long. Germline CDR1 reads DFQATT; CDR2 reads SNEGSKA (reference sequence). J gave up 6 bases and V 0 bases, and 8 bases lay outside the gene matches. CDR3 in DNA: TGCAGTGCTAGAGACTCCGGGAGGAGCAGCAATGAGCAGTTCTTC. This gives the protein CSARDSGRSSNEQFF.

This clonotype was detected many times. CDR3 sequence (DNA): TGTGCCAGCAGTTACTCCGGATCTGGAAACACCATATATTTT. It translates to CASSYSGSGNTIYF. This chain connects TRBV6-2 or TRBV6-3 to TRBJ1-3, with unresolved D. Germline CDR1 is MNHEY and CDR2 is SVGEGT. This CDR3 has 14 amino acids. With 0 bases removed from V and 1 base from J, the gap between germline ends came to 4 bases.

V and J are TRBV7-8 and TRBJ2-1; TRBD1 agrees at 8 bases. Germline-derived CDR1 and CDR2 are SGHVS and FQNEAQ. V lost 1 base and J lost 10; bases outside the gene matches: 9. This CDR3 contains 15 residues. CDR3 sequence: CASSLEWTGPREQFF. Here the CDR3 DNA reads TGTGCCAGCAGCTTAGAATGGACAGGGCCCAGGGAGCAGTTCTTC.

This clonotype was seen many times. The CDR3 here is CASSEQGDTGELFF. The CDR3 DNA sequence: TGTGCCAGCAGTGAACAGGGCGACACCGGGGAGCTGTTTTTT. The chain couples TRBV6-1 to TRBJ2-2, with a tentative D call TRBD1 (5 bases). V was pared by 2 bases and J by 3 bases, with 7 bases between. CDR1 is MNHNS, CDR2 SASEGT, per germline. CDR3 length: 14 amino acids.

This clonotype was recorded a few times. The V gene is TRBV29-1, the J gene TRBJ2-5; 12 nucleotides match TRBD2. V was clipped by 6 bases and J by 4 bases; unmatched bases: 3. The CDR3 runs to 13 residues. CDR1 is SQVTM and CDR2 is ANQGSEA in the germline V gene. The CDR3: CSVGGLAGETQYF. DNA of the CDR3: TGCAGCGTGGGGGGACTAGCGGGAGAGACCCAGTACTTC.

This clonotype has just a few counts. The rearrangement links TRBV4-2 to TRBJ2-7; TRBD2 agrees at 9 bases. J lost 2 bases, V lost 4 bases, and 6 bases had no gene match. The CDR3 runs 15 residues. Germline V gene sequence: CDR1 LGHNA, CDR2 YNFKEQ. The CDR3 DNA is TGTGCCAGCAGCCCTTGGACTAGCGAACCCTACGAGCAGTACTTC. Amino acids: CASSPWTSEPYEQYF.